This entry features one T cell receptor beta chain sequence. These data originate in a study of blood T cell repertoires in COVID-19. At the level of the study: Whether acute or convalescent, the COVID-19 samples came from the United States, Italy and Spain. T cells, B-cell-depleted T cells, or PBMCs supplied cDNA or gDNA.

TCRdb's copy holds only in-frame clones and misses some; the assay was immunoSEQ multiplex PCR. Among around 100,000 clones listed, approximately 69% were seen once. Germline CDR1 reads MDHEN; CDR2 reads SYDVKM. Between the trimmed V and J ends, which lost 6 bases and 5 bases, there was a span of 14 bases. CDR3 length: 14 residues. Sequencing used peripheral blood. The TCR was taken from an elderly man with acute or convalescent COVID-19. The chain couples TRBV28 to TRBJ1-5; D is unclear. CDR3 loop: CASRPLGEDQPQHF. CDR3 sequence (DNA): TGTGCCAGCAGGCCTTTAGGAGAGGATCAGCCCCAGCATTTT.